A selection of T cell receptor beta chains follows, all from one sample in a study of blood T cells in healthy people across ages. TCRdb re-analysed the 5' RACE reads in MiXCR, keeping a single row per CDR3 protein. The sample consists of about 800,000 distinct CDR3 sequences, about 62% of them appearing once. Sequencing used blood. The receptors stem from a man aged 25 to 45 in good health. Both conserved end residues are part of each CDR3.

>TRBV20-1|TRBJ2-3
CSARQLAGVSDTQYF
>TRBV7-2|TRBJ2-5
CASSFRGGQETQYF
>TRBV7-9|TRBJ2-7
CASSARGVSYNEQYF
>TRBV27|TRBJ2-3
CASSFKGADDTQYF
>TRBV3-1|TRBJ2-1
CASSQEGRGAQFF
>TRBV10-3|TRBJ2-7
CAISEFSEGVSYEQYF
>TRBV20-1|TRBJ1-6
CSARVTGGFSPLHF
>TRBV4-3|-
CASTLSVASGGYNEQYF
>TRBV5-5|TRBJ1-5
CASSKWEGNQPQHF
>TRBV6-5|TRBJ2-7
CASSYDPSGIIEQYF
>TRBV5-1|TRBJ2-7
CASRQTGGYEQYF
>TRBV29-1|TRBJ1-4
CSVTGTHEKLFF
>TRBV20-1|TRBJ2-7
CSATKGTAEQYF
>TRBV5-6|TRBJ1-6
CASSLALLDRDNNSPLHF
>TRBV28|-
CASRWTSGHYEQYF
>TRBV7-3|TRBJ2-5
CASSGTGTKETQYF
>TRBV20-1|TRBJ2-1
CSALFASGGNEQFF
>TRBV28|TRBJ2-6
CASSSDKSGANVLTF
>TRBV6-2/TRBV6-3|TRBJ2-2
CASSYSLASGTGELFF
>TRBV29-1|TRBJ2-5
CSVEGLRETQYF
>TRBV27|TRBJ1-2
CASSLSRAGGEDGYTF
>TRBV7-3|TRBJ1-6
CASSLTGYDSPLHF
>TRBV2|TRBJ1-1
CATVRQTGEAFF
>TRBV4-1|-
CASSRATLGGETQYF
>TRBV7-2|TRBJ2-1
CASSLGLGRGSSYNEQFF
>TRBV7-2|TRBJ2-7
CASSARQGYEQYF